These 10 T cell receptor beta chains came from one sample sequenced in a study of Ad26.COV2.S vaccination and SARS-CoV-2 variants. Data came from immunoSEQ multiplex PCR; TCRdb stores just in-frame clones and leaves some out. The repertoire holds 180,000 or so clones, with roughly 85% as singletons. The starting material was peripheral blood, obtained after recovery from COVID-19. The receptor source for this set is a human donor who had recovered from COVID-19.

The gene calls are TRBV4-1 and TRBJ2-7; 12 positions agree with TRBD2. V was pared by 1 base and J by 5 bases, with 15 bases of the junction left unmatched. CDR1 MGHRA and CDR2 YSYEKL come from the germline V gene. CDR3 length: 19 amino acids. The DNA for the CDR3 is TGCGCCAGCAGCCAAGTCCCCCCGCTAGCGGGGGGGCCTGTCGACGAGCAGTACTTC. This codes for CASSQVPPLAGGPVDEQYF.

The V gene is TRBV30, the J gene TRBJ1-1, with TRBD1 identical over 10 bases. The CDR3 contains 14 residues. The ends lost 5 bases at V and 4 bases at J; junction bases unmatched: 7. Germline CDR1 is GTSNPN and CDR2 is SVGIG (reference sequence). The CDR3: CAWGLTGGFTEAFF. As DNA, the CDR3 is TGTGCCTGGGGTTTGACAGGGGGCTTCACTGAAGCTTTCTTT.

The chain carries TRBV19 and TRBJ2-3, with 8 positions matching TRBD1. Germline V lookup: CDR1 LNHDA, CDR2 SQIVND (reference sequence). CDR3 length: 14 residues. Trimming removed 1 base from V and 8 bases from J; junction bases left unmatched: 5. The CDR3 DNA reads as TGTGCCAGTAGTATAGGACAGGGGATGGGTACGCAGTATTTT. Its translation is CASSIGQGMGTQYF.

J is TRBJ2-2 and V is TRBV6-5; D unresolved. Germline loops: CDR1 MNHEY, CDR2 SVGAGI. Trimming removed 4 bases from V and 7 bases from J, with 7 bases in between. This CDR3 contains 12 residues. CDR3 residues: CASSLPIGELFF. The CDR3 region has the DNA TGTGCCAGCAGTTTGCCGATCGGGGAGCTGTTTTTT.

This clone was found once. The chain joins TRBV6-5 to TRBJ1-2; D not resolved. The CDR3 is 12 amino acids. Germline CDR1 MNHEY, CDR2 SVGAGI. Trimming took off 6 bases at V and 4 bases at J, with 9 bases between the two ends. CDR3 DNA: TGTGCCAGCAGGTATAGCCCCTATGGCTACACCTTC. This translates into CASRYSPYGYTF.

The chain combines TRBV7-2 with TRBJ2-1; D is undetermined. With 1 base removed from V and 0 bases from J, the gap between germline ends came to 7 bases. Germline-derived CDR1 and CDR2 are SGHTA and FQGNSA. CDR3 length: 15 residues. The CDR3 is CASSLEATSYNEQFF. The CDR3 DNA reads TGTGCCAGCAGCTTAGAGGCGACCTCCTACAATGAGCAGTTCTTC.

The chain carries TRBV19 and TRBJ2-4; tentatively, D is TRBD1 (5 bases). Germline CDR1 LNHDA, CDR2 SQIVND (reference sequence). The ends were cut back, 1 base at V and 0 bases at J, with 10 bases in the middle. This CDR3 comprises 16 residues. CDR3 loop: CASSIGTGIAKNIQYF. In DNA form, the CDR3 reads TGTGCCAGTAGTATAGGTACAGGTATAGCCAAAAACATTCAGTACTTC.

The chain links TRBV20-1 to TRBJ1-1, with a tentative D call TRBD1 (5 bases). Germline CDR1 DFQATT, CDR2 SNEGSKA (reference sequence). The V gene lost 3 bases and the J gene lost 4 bases, with 12 bases spanning the gap. The CDR3 length is 13 residues. CDR3 sequence: CSASLGLSTEAFF. CDR3 in DNA: TGCAGTGCTAGTTTGGGGCTTTCCACTGAAGCTTTCTTT.

The V gene is TRBV4-2, the J gene TRBJ2-3; D unclear. V lost 0 bases to trimming and J lost 2 bases, with 9 bases between them. CDR3 length: 15 amino acids. CDR1 is LGHNA, CDR2 YNFKEQ, per germline. The CDR3 spells CASSQESRITDTQYF. DNA for the CDR3: TGTGCCAGCAGCCAAGAGTCCCGGATCACAGATACGCAGTATTTT.

V and J are TRBV5-6 and TRBJ1-3, with D tentatively TRBD1 (5 bases). From germline, CDR1 is SGHDT and CDR2 YYEEEE. This CDR3 is 15 amino acids long. V was clipped by 3 bases and J by 2 bases, with 12 bases between them. CDR3 sequence reads: CASSSQGRAGNTIYF. CDR3 DNA: TGTGCCAGCAGCTCTCAGGGTCGAGCTGGAAACACCATATATTTT.